These 23 T cell receptor beta chains originate from one sample sequenced in a study of cytomegalovirus exposure and HLA in healthy donors. PCR involved 60 Vbeta and 13 Jbeta primers. Here immunoSEQ multiplex PCR was the method, and the copy in TCRdb shows in-frame clones only, minus some. The sample consists of over 30,000 clones, 65% to 70% of them appearing once. The source material was PBMCs. The receptor set was obtained from a man aged 35-49 years in good health and CMV-seropositive.

The chain couples TRBV19 to TRBJ2-5, with 7 bases that match TRBD2. V lost 5 bases to trimming and J lost 4 bases; unmatched junction nucleotides: 10. CDR3 length: 15 residues. Germline V gene data show CDR1 as LNHDA and CDR2 as SQIVND (reference sequence). The CDR3 is CASSPYAGRGETQYF. In DNA form, the CDR3 reads TGTGCCAGTAGTCCGTATGCAGGGAGGGGAGAGACCCAGTACTTC.

This rearrangement joins TRBV2 to TRBJ2-7; the D gene is possibly TRBD2 (5 bases). Germline V CDR1 and CDR2: SNHLY, FYNNEI. The CDR3 contains 14 residues. The V gene lost 4 bases and the J gene lost 0 bases, with 10 bases spanning the gap. The CDR3 DNA is TGTGCCAGCAGTGGCAGAGCGGCCTCCTACGAGCAGTACTTC. Translated: CASSGRAASYEQYF.

The rearrangement joins TRBV6-7 to TRBJ1-5, with TRBD1 as a possible D gene (5 bases). TRBV6-7 is given ORF status, its function remaining uncertain. Trimming removed 6 bases at V and 4 bases at J, with 7 bases between. The CDR3 has 12 residues. This chain's CDR3 is CASSPGNQPQHF. The CDR3 DNA is TGTGCCAGCAGCCCAGGGAATCAGCCCCAGCATTTT.

The chain recombines TRBV5-1 with TRBJ2-1; 8 nucleotides align to TRBD2. Germline trimming cut 1 base from V and 10 bases from J; bases unmatched to any gene: 4. There are 13 residues in the CDR3. Germline V lookup: CDR1 SGHRS, CDR2 YFSETQ. Written as DNA, the CDR3 is TGCGCCAGCAGCTTGACTAGCGGTGGCGAGCAGTTCTTC. Protein product: CASSLTSGGEQFF. The entire variable domain, with the rest obtained from reference TRBV5-1 and TRBJ2-1, is as follows: KAGVTQTPRYLIKTRGQQVTLSCSPISGHRSVSWYQQTPGQGLQFLFEYFSETQRNKGNFPGRFSGRQFSNSRSEMNVSTLELGDSALYLCASSLTSGGEQFFGPGTRLTVL.

J is TRBJ1-4 and V is TRBV5-1, with D maybe TRBD1 (6 bases). The CDR3 length is 14 residues. CDR1 and CDR2 (germline): SGHRS, YFSETQ. Trimming removed 0 bases at V and 7 bases at J, with 10 bases between. The CDR3 bases are TGCGCCAGCAGCTTGGGACAGGTTGGTGAAAAACTGTTTTTT. Translated, it gives CASSLGQVGEKLFF. The variable domain in full, with the rest retrieved from reference TRBV5-1 and TRBJ1-4, is KAGVTQTPRYLIKTRGQQVTLSCSPISGHRSVSWYQQTPGQGLQFLFEYFSETQRNKGNFPGRFSGRQFSNSRSEMNVSTLELGDSALYLCASSLGQVGEKLFFGSGTQLSVL.

The chain recombines TRBV5-1 with TRBJ2-2, with D tentatively TRBD1 (5 bases). The CDR3 sequence is 14 residues long. Germline V gene sequence: CDR1 SGHRS, CDR2 YFSETQ. The V end lost 5 bases, the J end lost 3 bases, and 11 bases lay between the germline ends. The CDR3 protein is CASSLGHYTGELFF. The CDR3 DNA reads TGCGCCAGCAGTTTAGGACACTACACCGGGGAGCTGTTTTTT.

This clone was counted only a few times. V usage is TRBV28 and J usage is TRBJ1-5, with D tentatively TRBD1 (5 bases). CDR3 length equals 14 residues. V lost 2 bases, J lost 3 bases, and 8 bases lay in between. Germline CDR1 reads MDHEN; CDR2 reads SYDVKM. The CDR3 DNA is TGTGCCAGCAGTTTAGGAGGGGACAATCAGCCCCAGCATTTT. Its protein product is CASSLGGDNQPQHF.

This clone was counted between two and nine times. This chain connects TRBV4-1 to TRBJ1-6; D unresolved. Germline V gene sequence: CDR1 MGHRA, CDR2 YSYEKL. The V gene lost 0 bases and the J gene lost 9 bases, with 15 bases spanning the gap. This CDR3 is built from 16 residues. CDR3: CASSQEVAARGSPLHF. The CDR3 bases are TGCGCCAGCAGCCAAGAGGTGGCCGCAAGAGGTTCACCCCTCCACTTT.

The sample holds a few counts of this clone. The chain employs TRBV28 and TRBJ2-7; D is perhaps TRBD1 (6 bases). Germline loops: CDR1 MDHEN, CDR2 SYDVKM. Trimming took off 3 bases at V and 1 base at J, with 7 bases between the two ends. The CDR3 spans 13 residues. CDR3 sequence reads: CASSFGQSYEQYF. The CDR3 nucleotides are TGTGCCAGCAGTTTTGGACAGTCCTACGAGCAGTACTTC.

A note on this clone: Other DNA sequences in the sample encode the same CDR3. This chain joins TRBV7-9 and TRBJ1-1; 8 bases fit TRBD1. This CDR3 has 13 residues. Germline-derived CDR1 and CDR2 are SEHNR and FQNEAQ (reference sequence). The ends lost 6 bases at V and 4 bases at J; junction bases unmatched: 4. CDR3 nucleotide sequence: TGTGCCAGCAGTCGGACAGGGCCCACTGAAGCTTTCTTT. Protein product: CASSRTGPTEAFF.

This chain connects TRBV7-2 to TRBJ1-3; no definite D call. The CDR3 has 15 amino acids. V lost 2 bases to trimming and J lost 7 bases, with 15 bases between them. Germline V gene sequence: CDR1 SGHTA, CDR2 FQGNSA. This CDR3 reads CASSLSDEMRNTIYF. The CDR3 nucleotides read TGTGCCAGCAGCTTAAGCGATGAAATGAGGAACACCATATATTTT.

The rearrangement joins TRBV27 to TRBJ2-7; D not certain. Trimming left V 7 bases short and J 3 bases short, with 16 bases between. Germline V gene sequence: CDR1 MNHEY, CDR2 SMNVEV (reference sequence). This CDR3 comprises 14 residues. CDR3 sequence (DNA): TGTGCCAGCACCCCTGCGGAGACCAACTACGAGCAGTACTTC. Translated: CASTPAETNYEQYF.

The chain couples TRBV27 to TRBJ2-4; a possible D gene is TRBD1 (6 bases). Germline assignment: CDR1 MNHEY and CDR2 SMNVEV (reference sequence). The CDR3 covers 20 residues. Trimming cost V 2 bases and J 0 bases, with 23 bases left between them. The CDR3 protein is CASSLVGQRWDILAKNIQYF. DNA for the CDR3: TGTGCCAGCAGTTTAGTCGGACAGAGGTGGGACATCCTAGCCAAAAACATTCAGTACTTC.

J is TRBJ2-5 and V is TRBV6-6; 8 bases agree with TRBD2. Germline V gene sequence: CDR1 MNHNY, CDR2 SVGAGI (reference sequence). The ends lost 10 bases at V and 5 bases at J; junction bases unmatched: 9. The CDR3 has 13 amino acids. DNA of the CDR3: TGTGCCACCGGGACTAGGGGAAAGGAGACCCAGTACTTC. Translating gives CATGTRGKETQYF.

The V call is TRBV27, the J call TRBJ1-2; 7 positions match TRBD1. The CDR3 is 13 residues long. Germline CDR1 reads MNHEY; CDR2 reads SMNVEV (reference sequence). The V and J ends lost 5 bases and 4 bases, in that order; junction bases with no gene match: 4. CDR3 DNA sequence: TGTGCCAGCAGTGATCGGGACAGCTATGGCTACACCTTC. Protein sequence: CASSDRDSYGYTF.

This clone has just a few counts. CDR3 loop: CASGGGFWDRGTGELFF. In DNA form, the CDR3 reads TGTGCCAGCGGTGGTGGTTTCTGGGACAGGGGGACCGGGGAGCTGTTTTTT. The gene calls are TRBV2 and TRBJ2-2; TRBD1 matches at 11 bases. The CDR3 has 17 residues. Germline loops: CDR1 SNHLY, CDR2 FYNNEI. Losses at the gene ends were 8 bases for V and 5 bases for J; bases not matched to a gene: 13.

This clone was counted between two and nine times. The chain links TRBV10-2 to TRBJ2-5, with TRBD1 identical over 7 bases. Germline assignment: CDR1 WSHSY and CDR2 SAAADI. The CDR3 is 17 amino acids. V trimming: 0 bases; J trimming: 0 bases; junction bases outside the gene matches: 7. The CDR3 nucleotides read TGCGCCAGCAGTGAGTCGGCCGGACAGGCCAACCAAGAGACCCAGTACTTC. Translating gives CASSESAGQANQETQYF.

V gene TRBV5-6 combines with J gene TRBJ1-1, with D possibly TRBD1 on 5 matching bases. Germline V gene lookup returns CDR1 SGHDT and CDR2 YYEEEE. Deletions cut 3 bases from V and 4 bases from J, with 10 bases between. The CDR3 is made up of 13 amino acids. The CDR3 sequence: CASSSGRGTEAFF. CDR3 bases: TGTGCCAGCAGCTCTGGAAGGGGCACTGAAGCTTTCTTT.

The gene calls are TRBV4-1 and TRBJ1-5, with 9 bases aligning to TRBD1. J lost 6 bases, V lost 4 bases, and 10 bases had no gene match. This CDR3 has 16 residues. Germline V CDR1 and CDR2: MGHRA, YSYEKL. Written as DNA, the CDR3 is TGCGCCAGCAGCCCGGCCGGGACAGGGAAGACTCAGCCCCAGCATTTT. Residues: CASSPAGTGKTQPQHF.

For the CDR3, the DNA is TGTGCCAGCAGCCCGCGCCCTCTCACAGATACGCAGTATTTT. Translated: CASSPRPLTDTQYF. V and J are TRBV4-2 and TRBJ2-3; D is ambiguous. V dropped 4 bases and J dropped 2 bases, with 10 bases sitting between them. The CDR3 sequence is 14 residues long. CDR1 and CDR2 from the germline V gene are LGHNA and YNFKEQ.

The V gene is TRBV7-9, the J gene TRBJ1-1; D remains unclear. CDR3 size: 14 residues. Trimming removed 3 bases from V and 0 bases from J, with 8 bases in between. The germline CDR1 and CDR2 sequences are SEHNR and FQNEAQ (reference sequence). The CDR3 protein is CASSLWRVNTEAFF. CDR3 coding DNA: TGTGCCAGCAGCTTGTGGAGGGTGAACACTGAAGCTTTCTTT.

The V and J genes are TRBV30 and TRBJ2-1, with 9 positions matching TRBD1. In germline, CDR1 is GTSNPN, CDR2 SVGIG (reference sequence). The CDR3 contains 14 residues. Losses at the gene ends were 7 bases for V and 1 base for J; bases not matched to a gene: 5. The CDR3 DNA sequence: TGTGCCTCTCAGACAGGGGGGTCCTACAATGAGCAGTTCTTC. It is translated as CASQTGGSYNEQFF.

The V and J genes are TRBV7-9 and TRBJ2-4; 15 bases agree with TRBD2. This CDR3 has 19 amino acids. Germline V gene data show CDR1 as SEHNR and CDR2 as FQNEAQ (reference sequence). Trimming took 5 bases from V and 0 from J; bases not matched to a gene: 8. Here the CDR3 reads CASSLGLAGGFLAKNIQYF. The CDR3 nucleotides are TGTGCCAGCAGCCTGGGACTAGCGGGGGGATTCCTAGCCAAAAACATTCAGTACTTC.